Listed below are T cell receptor beta chains from one sample, sequenced in a study of cytomegalovirus exposure and HLA in healthy donors. The method was immunoSEQ multiplex PCR; TCRdb's version includes in-frame clones alone and lacks a portion of them. This table has approximately 150,000 clones, about 80% appearing once. Input material: PBMCs. The receptor set was obtained from a man aged 30 to 45 in good health and CMV-seronegative. The CDR3 runs from the conserved cysteine through the conserved F or W. D genes are given only for firm matches. Size is stated for part of the rows, as once, few or many counts, or as a class when the clone is expanded.

length,V,D,J,size,CDR3,DNA
14,TRBV29-1,-,TRBJ1-1,-,CSVIEPLRRTEAFF,TGCAGCGTTATCGAACCACTGCGGCGGACTGAAGCTTTCTTT
21,TRBV27,TRBD1,TRBJ2-1,-,CASSPRASSATTGNAYNEQFF,TGTGCCAGCAGTCCCCGAGCCTCGTCCGCGACGACAGGGAATGCCTACAATGAGCAGTTCTTC
15,TRBV18,-,TRBJ1-5,-,CASSPPGTNRGPQHF,TGTGCCAGCTCACCACCAGGTACCAATAGAGGGCCCCAGCATTTT
14,TRBV7-2,-,TRBJ2-5,-,CASSLGLVRETQYF,TGTGCCAGCAGCTTAGGACTAGTAAGGGAGACCCAGTACTTC
15,TRBV7-5,-,TRBJ2-5,-,CVRSLGTGSQETQYF,TGTGTCAGAAGCTTAGGGACAGGCAGCCAAGAGACCCAGTACTTC
12,TRBV5-1,-,TRBJ1-1,few,CASSPSGTEAFF,TGCGCCAGCAGCCCCTCAGGGACTGAAGCTTTCTTT
15,TRBV27,TRBD1,TRBJ2-7,-,CASSTGQGYSYEQYF,TGTGCCAGCAGTACTGGACAGGGATACTCCTACGAGCAGTACTTC
15,TRBV30,-,TRBJ2-1,-,CAWSEGDPSYNEQFF,TGTGCCTGGTCCGAGGGGGACCCTTCCTACAATGAGCAGTTCTTC
13,TRBV6-1,-,TRBJ2-7,-,CATQIGGTGEQYF,TGTGCCACCCAGATTGGGGGGACGGGCGAGCAGTACTTC
17,TRBV28,-,TRBJ2-7,-,CASSMEGGSYPSYEQYF,TGTGCCAGCAGTATGGAGGGAGGCAGTTATCCGTCCTACGAGCAGTACTTC
14,TRBV4-2,-,TRBJ2-1,-,CASSQEEGANEQFF,TGTGCCAGCAGCCAAGAGGAGGGTGCCAATGAGCAGTTCTTC
15,TRBV6-5,TRBD1,TRBJ1-5,few,CASSSDRGYNQPQHF,TGTGCCAGCAGTTCCGACAGGGGATACAATCAGCCCCAGCATTTT
13,TRBV30,-,TRBJ1-1,-,CAWSTGARGKAFF,TGTGCCTGGAGTACGGGGGCGCGGGGGAAAGCTTTCTTT
14,TRBV4-1,-,TRBJ1-6,once,CASSLRVYNSPLHF,TGCGCCAGCAGCCTTAGAGTCTATAATTCACCCCTCCACTTT
13,TRBV2,-,TRBJ1-1,once,CASSGLLNTEAFF,TGTGCCAGCAGTGGTCTCCTGAACACTGAAGCTTTCTTT
14,TRBV28,-,TRBJ1-3,once,CASSPGGAGNTIYF,TGTGCCAGCAGTCCTGGCGGGGCTGGAAACACCATATATTTT
14,TRBV19,TRBD1,TRBJ1-4,-,CASSIPGGSEKLFF,TGTGCCAGTAGTATCCCAGGGGGCTCGGAAAAACTGTTTTTT
14,TRBV7-8,-,TRBJ2-7,-,CASSRAGLGYEQYF,TGTGCCAGCAGCAGAGCGGGCCTCGGGTACGAGCAGTACTTC
13,TRBV9,-,TRBJ2-3,-,CASSVGEVDTQYF,TGTGCCAGCAGCGTAGGGGAGGTAGATACGCAGTATTTT
14,TRBV7-9,TRBD1,TRBJ1-2,-,CASSFPDRGHGYTF,TGTGCCAGCAGCTTCCCGGACAGGGGGCATGGCTACACCTTC
12,TRBV10-3,TRBD1,TRBJ2-3,-,CATGQETDAQYF,TGTGCCACGGGACAGGAGACAGATGCGCAGTATTTT
14,TRBV6-1,TRBD2,TRBJ2-1,-,CASSGLAGRAEQFF,TGTGCCAGCAGTGGACTAGCGGGAAGGGCTGAGCAGTTCTTC
15,TRBV7-2,-,TRBJ2-4,few,CASSVMGVAKNIQYF,TGTGCCAGCAGCGTCATGGGAGTAGCCAAAAACATTCAGTACTTC
13,TRBV10-3,TRBD1,TRBJ2-5,-,CAISGQGLKTQYF,TGTGCCATCAGCGGACAGGGTCTGAAGACCCAGTACTTC
14,TRBV10-3,-,TRBJ2-7,-,CAIRSLQDSYEQYF,TGTGCCATCAGGTCGTTACAGGACTCCTACGAGCAGTACTTC
12,TRBV7-2,-,TRBJ2-2,-,CASSFSTGELFF,TGTGCCAGCAGTTTTAGCACCGGGGAGCTGTTTTTT
13,TRBV2,TRBD2,TRBJ2-4,-,CASRAGGSDIQYF,TGTGCCAGCAGAGCGGGGGGCTCAGACATTCAGTACTTC
18,TRBV5-1,TRBD2,TRBJ2-3,-,CASSLKASGGAGTDTQYF,TGCGCCAGCAGCTTGAAGGCTAGCGGGGGGGCTGGGACAGATACGCAGTATTTT
13,TRBV14,TRBD1,TRBJ2-7,-,CASRGQGIDEQYF,TGTGCCAGCAGAGGACAGGGGATCGACGAGCAGTACTTC
14,TRBV28,TRBD2,TRBJ2-1,-,CASSFQRESNEQFF,TGTGCCAGCAGTTTCCAGCGGGAGTCGAATGAGCAGTTCTTC
16,TRBV6-4,TRBD2,TRBJ2-1,-,CASKDRAGGKRNEQFF,TGTGCCAGCAAGGATCGAGCGGGAGGCAAGAGGAATGAGCAGTTCTTC
12,TRBV7-9,TRBD2,TRBJ2-1,few,CASSGGSGEQFF,TGTGCCAGCAGCGGGGGTAGCGGGGAGCAGTTCTTC